This T cell receptor beta chain comes out of a study of shared T cell receptors in the human thymus. Sequenced by immunoSEQ multiplex PCR; TCRdb stores in-frame clones only, minus some. This repertoire shows approximately 490,000 clones, approximately 78% found once; its top ten account for about 0.013%. The germline CDR1 and CDR2 sequences are MDHEN and SYDVKM. The CDR3 covers 14 residues. Trimming cost V 5 bases and J 4 bases, with 15 bases left between them. The same data also contributed to another study, on human thymus T cells. That source adds: All donors were healthy Finnish infants who were undergoing corrective surgery to treat congenital heart defects. Thymus specimens were resections from corrective heart surgery.

Sequencing was performed on thymocytes. The J gene is TRBJ2-7, the V gene TRBV28, with TRBD2 as a possible D gene (5 bases). This receptor was obtained from a boy less than two years old with a congenital heart defect. The CDR3 DNA is TGTGCCAGCAGTCAAACGGGAACCATATACGAGCAGTACTTC. This gives the protein CASSQTGTIYEQYF.